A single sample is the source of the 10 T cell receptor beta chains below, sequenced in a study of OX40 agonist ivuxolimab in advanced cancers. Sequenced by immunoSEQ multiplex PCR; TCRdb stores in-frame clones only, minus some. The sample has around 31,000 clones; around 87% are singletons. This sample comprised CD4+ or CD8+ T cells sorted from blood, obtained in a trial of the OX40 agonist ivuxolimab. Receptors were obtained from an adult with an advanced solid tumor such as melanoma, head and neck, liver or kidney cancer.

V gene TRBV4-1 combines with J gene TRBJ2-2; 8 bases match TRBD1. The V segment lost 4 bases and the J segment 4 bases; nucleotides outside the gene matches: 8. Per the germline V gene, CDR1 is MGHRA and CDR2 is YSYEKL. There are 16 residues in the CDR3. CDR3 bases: TGCGCCAGCAGCCCACTCCAGGGGGCGGGCACCGGGGAGCTGTTTTTT. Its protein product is CASSPLQGAGTGELFF.

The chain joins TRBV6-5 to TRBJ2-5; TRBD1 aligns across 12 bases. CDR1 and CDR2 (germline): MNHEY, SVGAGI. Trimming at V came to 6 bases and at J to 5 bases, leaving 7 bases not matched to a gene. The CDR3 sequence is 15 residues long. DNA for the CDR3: TGTGCCAGCAGCTCGGGACAGGGGGCGAGGGAGACCCAGTACTTC. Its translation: CASSSGQGARETQYF.

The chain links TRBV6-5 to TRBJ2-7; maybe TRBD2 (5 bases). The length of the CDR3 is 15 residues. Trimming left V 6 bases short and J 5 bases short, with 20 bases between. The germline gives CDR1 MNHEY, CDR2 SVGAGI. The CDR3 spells CASSPLWEKPDEQYF. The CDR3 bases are TGTGCCAGCAGCCCATTGTGGGAGAAACCCGACGAGCAGTACTTC.

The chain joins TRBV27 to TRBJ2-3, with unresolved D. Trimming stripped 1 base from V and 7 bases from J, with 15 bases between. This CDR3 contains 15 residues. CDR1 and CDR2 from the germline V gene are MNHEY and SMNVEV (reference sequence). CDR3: CASSLYASALNTQYF. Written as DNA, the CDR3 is TGTGCCAGCAGTTTATACGCCTCCGCGCTAAATACGCAGTATTTT.

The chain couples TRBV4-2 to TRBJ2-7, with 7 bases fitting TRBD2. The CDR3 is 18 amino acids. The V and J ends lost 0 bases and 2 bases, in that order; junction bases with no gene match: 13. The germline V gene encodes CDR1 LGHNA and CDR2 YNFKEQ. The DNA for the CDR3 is TGTGCCAGCAGCCAAGATGTACCGAGCGGGATACGGGCCTACGAGCAGTACTTC. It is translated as CASSQDVPSGIRAYEQYF.

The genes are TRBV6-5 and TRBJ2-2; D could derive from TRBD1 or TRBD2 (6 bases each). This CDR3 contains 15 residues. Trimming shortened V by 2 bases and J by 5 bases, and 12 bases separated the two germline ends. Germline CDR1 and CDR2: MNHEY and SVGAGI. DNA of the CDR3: TGTGCCAGCAGTTACGGGCAGGGGAGGACCGGGGAGCTGTTTTTT. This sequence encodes CASSYGQGRTGELFF.

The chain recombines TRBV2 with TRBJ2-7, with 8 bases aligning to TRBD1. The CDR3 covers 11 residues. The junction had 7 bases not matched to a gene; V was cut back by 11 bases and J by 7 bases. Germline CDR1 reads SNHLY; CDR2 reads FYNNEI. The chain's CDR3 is CAGRQGREQYF. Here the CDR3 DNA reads TGTGCCGGTCGACAGGGGAGGGAGCAGTACTTC. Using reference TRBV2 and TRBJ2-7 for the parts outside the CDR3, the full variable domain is EPEVTQTPSHQVTQMGQEVILRCVPISNHLYFYWYRQILGQKVEFLVSFYNNEISEKSEIFDDQFSVERPDGSNFTLKIRSTKLEDSAMYFCAGRQGREQYFGPGTRLTVT.

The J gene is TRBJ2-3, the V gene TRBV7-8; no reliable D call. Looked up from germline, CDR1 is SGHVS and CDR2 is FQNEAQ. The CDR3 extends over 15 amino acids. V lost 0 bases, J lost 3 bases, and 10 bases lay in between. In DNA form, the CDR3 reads TGTGCCAGCAGCTTAGCAGGGCACAAGACAGATACGCAGTATTTT. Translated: CASSLAGHKTDTQYF. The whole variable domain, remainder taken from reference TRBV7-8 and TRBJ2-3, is GAGVSQSPRYKVAKRGQDVALRCDPISGHVSLFWYQQALGQGPEFLTYFQNEAQLDKSGLPSDRFFAERPEGSVSTLKIQRTQQEDSAVYLCASSLAGHKTDTQYFGPGTRLTVL.

CDR3 sequence (DNA): TGTGCCAGCAGTTTTGGACAGGGGGTCACAGATACGCAGTATTTT. It codes for CASSFGQGVTDTQYF. The chain carries TRBV6-5 and TRBJ2-3; 10 nucleotides align to TRBD1. The V gene end was trimmed by 4 bases and the J gene end by 2 bases; junction bases not matched to a gene: 3. This CDR3 region has 15 residues. The germline V gene has CDR1 MNHEY and CDR2 SVGAGI.

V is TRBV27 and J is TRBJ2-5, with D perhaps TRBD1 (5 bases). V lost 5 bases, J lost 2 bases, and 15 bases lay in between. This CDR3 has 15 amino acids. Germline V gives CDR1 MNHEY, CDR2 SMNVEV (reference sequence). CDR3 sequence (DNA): TGTGCCAGCAGTCGAGTTGAGACAGCACAAGAGACCCAGTACTTC. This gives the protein CASSRVETAQETQYF.